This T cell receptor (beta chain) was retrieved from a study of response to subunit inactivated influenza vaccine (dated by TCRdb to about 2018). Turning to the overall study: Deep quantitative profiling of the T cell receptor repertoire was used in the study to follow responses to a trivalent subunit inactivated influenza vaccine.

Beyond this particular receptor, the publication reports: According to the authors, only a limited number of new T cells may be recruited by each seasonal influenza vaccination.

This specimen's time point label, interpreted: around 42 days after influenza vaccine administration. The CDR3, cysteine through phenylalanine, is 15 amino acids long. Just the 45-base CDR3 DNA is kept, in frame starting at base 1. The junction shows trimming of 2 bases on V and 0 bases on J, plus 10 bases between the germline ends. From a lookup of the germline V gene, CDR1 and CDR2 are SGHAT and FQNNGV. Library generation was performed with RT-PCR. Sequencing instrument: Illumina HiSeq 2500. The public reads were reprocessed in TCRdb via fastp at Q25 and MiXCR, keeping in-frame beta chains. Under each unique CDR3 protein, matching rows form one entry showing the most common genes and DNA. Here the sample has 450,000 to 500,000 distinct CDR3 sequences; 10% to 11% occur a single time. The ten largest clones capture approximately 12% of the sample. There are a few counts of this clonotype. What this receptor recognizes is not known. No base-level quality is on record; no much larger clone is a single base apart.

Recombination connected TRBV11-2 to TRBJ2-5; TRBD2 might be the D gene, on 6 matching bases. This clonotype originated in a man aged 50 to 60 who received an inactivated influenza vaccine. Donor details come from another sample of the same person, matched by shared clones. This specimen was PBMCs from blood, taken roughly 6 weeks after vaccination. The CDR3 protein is CASSLRRGYQETQYF. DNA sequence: TGTGCCAGCAGCTTAAGGAGGGGTTACCAAGAGACCCAGTACTTC.